The 18 T cell receptor beta chains given below trace back to one sample, sequenced in a study of metastatic and nonmetastatic thyroid tumors. TCRdb re-analyzed the PCR reads using MiXCR. This table has about 6,700 clones, roughly 32% appearing once. None of the patients had undergone any treatment ahead of thyroid surgery. The sequencing input was adjacent normal tissue. The origin of the receptors is a female donor with papillary thyroid cancer or a benign thyroid nodule (not recorded which). Some clones in this sample may be carry-over from other donors' samples.

The rearrangement uses TRBV5-1 and TRBJ1-1, with D possibly TRBD1 on 5 matching bases. V was trimmed by 1 base and J by 7 bases, leaving 8 bases between them. Germline assignment: CDR1 SGHRS and CDR2 YFSETQ. CDR3 length: 12 residues. This CDR3 is CASSLLGDEAFF. The CDR3 DNA sequence: TGCGCCAGCAGCTTGTTGGGGGATGAAGCTTTCTTT.

Within the sample, this clone is large. V usage is TRBV28 and J usage is TRBJ1-5; D gene ambiguous. CDR1 and CDR2 (germline): MDHEN, SYDVKM. The CDR3 contains 12 residues. The germline V and J ends were trimmed by 5 bases and 4 bases, with 6 bases remaining between them. CDR3 amino acids: CASSPPNQPQHF. The CDR3 nucleotides are TGTGCCAGCAGTCCCCCAAATCAGCCCCAGCATTTT.

In regard to this clone: A read error may produce the germline difference seen at one junction end. CDR3 amino acids: CASSAPGTGPDDHNF. Here the CDR3 DNA reads TGTGCCAGCAGTGCACCCGGGACAGGGCCTGACGATCATAACTTC. The chain carries TRBV28 and TRBJ2-7; TRBD1 matches 9 bases. Germline lookup yields CDR1 MDHEN and CDR2 SYDVKM. There are 15 residues in the CDR3.

The sample holds one count of this clone. One junction end disagrees with the germline gene, perhaps due to a read error. Here the CDR3 reads CASSPRTSGCLSSYDQYF. The CDR3 DNA follows: TGTGCCAGCAGCCCCCGTACTAGCGGGTGCCTGAGCTCCTACGATCAGTACTTC. The chain is built from TRBV7-8 and TRBJ2-7, with TRBD2 identical over 9 bases. The CDR3 contains 18 residues. Per the germline V gene, CDR1 is SGHVS and CDR2 is FQNEAQ.

This clone is termed large. V usage is TRBV2 and J usage is TRBJ2-2; TRBD2 aligns across 7 bases. With 4 bases clipped from V and 7 bases from J, the junction kept 6 bases outside the gene matches. Germline CDR1 reads SNHLY; CDR2 reads FYNNEI. The CDR3 runs 14 residues. The CDR3 here is CASSGPGGDGELFF. The CDR3 coding sequence is TGTGCCAGCAGTGGGCCGGGGGGTGACGGGGAGCTGTTTTTT.

By sample share, this clone is medium-sized (0.01 to 0.1%). The chain employs TRBV25-1 and TRBJ2-1; D unclear. CDR3 length: 12 residues. Germline CDR1 and CDR2: MGHDK and SYGVNS. V was cut by 4 bases and J by 4 bases, with 5 bases left in between. For the CDR3, the DNA is TGTGCCAGCAGTGGAACATACAATGAGCAGTTCTTC. Protein product: CASSGTYNEQFF.

The sample holds many counts of this clone. The chain combines TRBV3-1 with TRBJ1-3; the D is unclear. Between the trimmed V and J ends, which lost 4 bases and 4 bases, there was a span of 2 bases. CDR3 length equals 11 residues. In germline, CDR1 is LGHDT, CDR2 YNNKEL (reference sequence). The CDR3 nucleotides read TGTGCCAGCAGCCTGGGAAACACCATATATTTT. Translation: CASSLGNTIYF.

This clone counts as medium-sized (0.01 to 0.1%). The chain is built from TRBV13 and TRBJ2-1; D possibly corresponds to TRBD2 (7 bases). Trimming removed 4 bases from V and 8 bases from J, with 21 bases in between. The CDR3 is 16 residues long. CDR1 and CDR2 from the germline V gene are PRHDT and FYEKMQ (reference sequence). The CDR3 reads CASSSGRVRGFDEQFF. CDR3 sequence (DNA): TGTGCCAGCAGCTCAGGGAGGGTAAGGGGGTTTGATGAGCAGTTCTTC.

By proportion, this clone is medium-sized (0.01 to 0.1%). The genes are TRBV11-2 and TRBJ1-4; the match to TRBD1 covers 11 bases. This CDR3 is 14 amino acids long. The V segment lost 6 bases and the J segment 8 bases; nucleotides outside the gene matches: 5. Germline V CDR1 and CDR2: SGHAT, FQNNGV. CDR3 sequence reads: CASRQGQGEEKLFF. The CDR3 coding sequence is TGTGCCAGCAGGCAGGGACAGGGGGAGGAAAAACTGTTTTTT.

The rearrangement uses TRBV4-1 and TRBJ2-3; D possibly corresponds to TRBD1 (6 bases). Germline CDR1 MGHRA, CDR2 YSYEKL. The germline V and J ends were trimmed by 5 bases and 5 bases, with 17 bases remaining between them. The CDR3 has 15 residues. The CDR3, as DNA: TGCGCCAGCAGCGGACGGGACACTTCTGAAGATACGCAGTATTTT. Translating it yields CASSGRDTSEDTQYF.

The chain joins TRBV27 to TRBJ2-7, with 8 bases fitting TRBD1. CDR3 length equals 18 residues. Germline loops: CDR1 MNHEY, CDR2 SMNVEV (reference sequence). Trimming removed 5 bases from V and 4 bases from J; junction bases left unmatched: 19. The CDR3 spells CASSGQGGGRDKLYEQYF. The CDR3 nucleotides are TGTGCCAGCAGTGGACAGGGTGGTGGGCGGGACAAATTATACGAGCAGTACTTC.

This clone occurred a few times. The rearrangement joins TRBV2 to TRBJ1-4; the D is unclear. The length of the CDR3 is 14 residues. The ends were cut back, 6 bases at V and 8 bases at J, with 16 bases in the middle. Looked up from germline, CDR1 is SNHLY and CDR2 is FYNNEI. The CDR3 DNA reads TGTGCCAGCAGAGCCCCGCGTCGTCGGGAAAAACTGTTTTTT. Amino acid sequence: CASRAPRRREKLFF.

Within the sample, this clone is medium-sized (0.01 to 0.1%). The same CDR3 is also encoded by other DNA sequences in this sample. V gene TRBV7-2 combines with J gene TRBJ2-2; 8 bases fit TRBD1. The germline V gene encodes CDR1 SGHTA and CDR2 FQGNSA. V shed 5 bases, J shed 4 bases, and the junction held 6 bases outside the gene matches. The CDR3 has 15 amino acids. The CDR3 DNA is TGTGCCAGCAGCCAAGGCAGGGGGCTCACCGGGGAGCTGTTTTTT. Translation gives CASSQGRGLTGELFF.

Relative to its sample, this clone is large (0.1 to 1%). This sequence joins TRBV7-2 and TRBJ2-7, with D perhaps TRBD1 (5 bases). The germline V gene encodes CDR1 SGHTA and CDR2 FQGNSA. V lost 1 base and J 3 bases, leaving 10 bases between the germline ends. CDR3 length equals 14 residues. The CDR3 DNA is TGTGCCAGCAGCTTAGGGGGCGGTAGCTACGAGCAGTACTTC. Translating it yields CASSLGGGSYEQYF.

The genes are TRBV11-2 and TRBJ2-7; 8 nucleotides align to TRBD1. Trimming took 0 bases from V and 4 from J; bases not matched to a gene: 8. CDR3 size: 16 residues. The germline gives CDR1 SGHAT, CDR2 FQNNGV. CDR3 sequence: CASSLDSGTGFYEQYF. Written as DNA, the CDR3 is TGTGCCAGCAGCTTAGATTCCGGGACAGGTTTTTACGAGCAGTACTTC.

This clone is large (0.1 to 1%) by share. The V gene is TRBV25-1, the J gene TRBJ2-3; tentatively, D is TRBD1 (5 bases). Germline loops: CDR1 MGHDK, CDR2 SYGVNS. The CDR3 loop spans 12 amino acids. The ends were cut back, 6 bases at V and 2 bases at J, with 6 bases in the middle. The CDR3 region is CASRDITDTQYF. CDR3 DNA: TGTGCCAGCAGGGACATCACAGATACGCAGTATTTT.

This rearrangement joins TRBV7-6 to TRBJ2-5, with 9 bases identical to TRBD1. Germline V gene data show CDR1 as SGHVS and CDR2 as FNYEAQ. With 1 base clipped from V and 4 bases from J, the junction kept 7 bases outside the gene matches. This CDR3 has 16 amino acids. CDR3 coding DNA: TGTGCCAGCAGCTTAGTAGCTGGGACAGGGATAGAGACCCAGTACTTC. It specifies CASSLVAGTGIETQYF.

This clone came up a few times. Since no conserved phenylalanine or tryptophan closes the CDR3, a read error is the likely cause. The chain couples TRBV6-1 to TRBJ1-4, with 7 bases matching TRBD1. Germline CDR1 and CDR2: MNHNS and SASEGT. This CDR3 contains 12 residues. The CDR3 coding sequence is TGTCCCAGCAGTGAAGCAGGGGGGAAACTGTTTACT. Protein: CPSSEAGGKLFT.